One and the same sample provided the 28 T cell receptor beta chains below, sequenced in a study of blood T cells in healthy people across ages. The use of a sample-barcoded 5' primer and a J-beta primer mix characterized a second PCR of 7 to 11 cycles. From the 5' RACE reads, TCRdb called clonotypes with MiXCR, one entry per CDR3 protein. The sample carries 1.5 million to 2 million distinct CDR3 sequences, roughly 50% recorded once. What was sequenced was blood. The receptors come from a woman in her thirties or forties in good health.

The chain uses TRBV20-1 and TRBJ2-7; TRBD2 matches 9 bases. Germline CDR1 and CDR2: DFQATT and SNEGSKA (reference sequence). V shed 5 bases, J shed 2 bases, and the junction held 7 bases outside the gene matches. CDR3 length: 14 residues. The CDR3 loop is CSAGLAGKPYEQYF. In nucleotides, the CDR3 is TGCAGTGCTGGGCTAGCGGGGAAACCCTACGAGCAGTACTTC.

The rearrangement joins TRBV25-1 to TRBJ2-4; 9 positions agree with TRBD1. The germline CDR1 and CDR2 sequences are MGHDK and SYGVNS. With 5 bases clipped from V and 15 bases from J, the junction kept 14 bases outside the gene matches. This CDR3 is built from 14 residues. The CDR3 loop reads CASSTGGGQEAPYF. In nucleotides, the CDR3 is TGTGCCAGCAGTACAGGGGGCGGTCAAGAGGCCCCGTACTTC.

The rearrangement links TRBV4-2 to TRBJ1-5, with 7 bases that match TRBD1. The CDR3 is made up of 14 amino acids. The germline gives CDR1 LGHNA, CDR2 YNFKEQ. The ends lost 4 bases at V and 7 bases at J; junction bases unmatched: 7. The CDR3 bases are TGTGCCAGCAGCCCGGAGCAGGGGGAGCAGCCCCAGCATTTT. Its translation is CASSPEQGEQPQHF.

This clonotype was seen many times. This chain uses TRBV29-1 with TRBJ2-7, with a tentative D call TRBD2 (6 bases). The V end was cut by 6 bases, the J end by 6 bases, with 15 bases between. There are 12 residues in the CDR3. Germline-derived CDR1 and CDR2 are SQVTM and ANQGSEA. The CDR3 nucleotides are TGCAGCGTCCCGGCGGGGACGGGCGAGCAGTACTTC. Amino acid sequence: CSVPAGTGEQYF.

The chain joins TRBV4-3 to TRBJ2-3, with 11 positions matching TRBD2. Germline V lookup: CDR1 LGHNA, CDR2 YSLEER. The ends lost 3 bases at V and 2 bases at J; junction bases unmatched: 4. The CDR3 length is 16 residues. The CDR3 coding sequence is TGCGCCAGCAGCCAGGGACTAGCGGACACCACAGATACGCAGTATTTT. It specifies CASSQGLADTTDTQYF.

The V call is TRBV20-1, the J call TRBJ2-7; weak D call: TRBD2 (7 bases). The CDR3 is made up of 14 amino acids. The germline CDR1 and CDR2 sequences are DFQATT and SNEGSKA (reference sequence). In DNA, the CDR3 is TGCAGCCTATCAGGAGGGGGGGAACTCTACGAGCAGTACTTC. This encodes CSLSGGGELYEQYF.

The sample holds a few counts of this clonotype. The rearrangement uses TRBV5-8 and TRBJ2-3; 8 nucleotides match TRBD1. In germline, CDR1 is SGHTS, CDR2 YDEGEE. Unmatched junction bases numbered 9, after V lost 4 bases and J lost 2 bases. This CDR3 contains 16 residues. The CDR3 reads CASSEGTGAITDTQYF. The CDR3 nucleotides read TGTGCCAGCAGCGAAGGGACAGGAGCTATCACAGATACGCAGTATTTT.

The table lists this clonotype with a few counts. V gene TRBV29-1 combines with J gene TRBJ2-4; D perhaps matches TRBD1 (6 bases). V was trimmed by 0 bases and J by 3 bases, leaving 15 bases between them. In germline, CDR1 is SQVTM, CDR2 ANQGSEA. The CDR3 sequence is 16 residues long. DNA for the CDR3: TGCAGCGTTGAAGAAAGGGGCAGGGGAGACAAAAACATTCAGTACTTC. Protein product: CSVEERGRGDKNIQYF. The complete variable domain, with remaining parts taken from reference TRBV29-1 and TRBJ2-4, reads SAVISQKPSRDICQRGTSLTIQCQVDSQVTMMFWYRQQPGQSLTLIATANQGSEATYESGFVIDKFPISRPNLTFSTLTVSNMSPEDSSIYLCSVEERGRGDKNIQYFGAGTRLSVL.

The chain uses TRBV28 and TRBJ1-2; TRBD1 aligns across 7 bases. Germline V gene data show CDR1 as MDHEN and CDR2 as SYDVKM. This CDR3 contains 15 residues. J lost 4 bases, V lost 6 bases, and 11 bases had no gene match. The CDR3 nucleotides are TGTGCCAGCAGCCGAGGACAGGAGAGGGCCTATGGCTACACCTTC. Its protein product is CASSRGQERAYGYTF.

This chain joins TRBV21-1 and TRBJ2-1. TRBV21-1 is flagged as a pseudogene. The CDR3 is 16 residues long. CDR3 loop: CASSIETLFSYNEQFF. DNA for the CDR3: TGTGCCAGCAGCATCGAGACTCTATTCTCCTACAATGAGCAGTTCTTC.

V usage is TRBV27 and J usage is TRBJ2-4; D not certain. The J call may be incorrect, as the DNA end agrees better with TRBJ2-5. Germline V lookup: CDR1 MNHEY, CDR2 SMNVEV (reference sequence). CDR3 size: 15 residues. The CDR3 sequence is CASSFRLGFSETQYF. The CDR3 coding sequence is TGTGCCAGCAGTTTTAGGCTGGGTTTTTCAGAGACCCAGTACTTC.

V usage is TRBV6-1 and J usage is TRBJ2-7, with 7 bases matching TRBD1. CDR1 MNHNS and CDR2 SASEGT come from the germline V gene. The J segment lost 2 bases and the V segment lost 7 bases, leaving 8 bases of the junction unmatched. The CDR3 length is 14 residues. CDR3 sequence reads: CASTTGAATYEQYF. The CDR3 nucleotides are TGTGCCAGCACCACAGGGGCGGCTACCTACGAGCAGTACTTC.

The genes are TRBV6-2 or TRBV6-3 and TRBJ2-1; the match to TRBD2 covers 11 bases. There are 19 residues in the CDR3. The V gene's germline CDR1 is MNHEY and CDR2 SVGEGT. Trimming removed 5 bases from V and 7 bases from J; junction bases left unmatched: 19. The CDR3 is CASSDYVVAGGPVGNEQFF. The DNA for the CDR3 is TGTGCCAGCAGTGACTACGTGGTAGCGGGGGGGCCTGTAGGTAATGAGCAGTTCTTC.

This clonotype has at least ten counts. The chain is built from TRBV6-2 or TRBV6-3 and TRBJ2-7, with D possibly called TRBD1 or TRBD2 (5 bases each). The CDR3 is 14 amino acids. V dropped 5 bases and J dropped 2 bases, with 13 bases sitting between them. Germline V lookup: CDR1 MNHEY, CDR2 SVGEGT. The CDR3 nucleotides read TGTGCCAGCAGTACGGGACCGCCGACCTACGAGCAGTACTTC. It translates to CASSTGPPTYEQYF.

J is TRBJ2-7 and V is TRBV6-5; D remains ambiguous. Germline assignment: CDR1 MNHEY and CDR2 SVGAGI. The CDR3 has 14 amino acids. The V end lost 2 bases, the J end lost 0 bases, and 8 bases lay between the germline ends. The CDR3 region is CASSYAEISYEQYF. The CDR3 DNA reads TGTGCCAGCAGTTACGCCGAGATCTCCTACGAGCAGTACTTC.

J is TRBJ2-4 and V is TRBV9, with D perhaps TRBD1 or TRBD2 (5 bases each). The CDR3 extends over 13 amino acids. The germline gives CDR1 SGDLS, CDR2 YYNGEE. The V gene lost 0 bases and the J gene lost 7 bases, with 8 bases spanning the gap. This CDR3 reads CASSVGGTNIQYF. The CDR3 nucleotides read TGTGCCAGCAGCGTAGGTGGGACCAACATTCAGTACTTC.

The gene calls are TRBV28 and TRBJ2-5, with D perhaps being TRBD1 or TRBD2 (6 bases each). Trimming pared 2 bases from V and 13 bases from J, leaving 14 bases between. Germline V gene sequence: CDR1 MDHEN, CDR2 SYDVKM. The CDR3 is 12 residues long. CDR3 region: CASSLMWGALYF. CDR3 coding DNA: TGTGCCAGCAGTTTAATGTGGGGGGCCCTGTACTTC.

The chain links TRBV28 to TRBJ2-7, with a possible D match to TRBD2 (5 bases). This CDR3 contains 15 residues. Trimming took 2 bases from V and 3 from J, leaving 14 bases between them. Germline V lookup: CDR1 MDHEN, CDR2 SYDVKM. The CDR3 is CASSLGRPTVYEQYF. In nucleotides, the CDR3 is TGTGCCAGCAGTTTAGGGAGACCGACCGTCTACGAGCAGTACTTC.

V gene TRBV6-5 combines with J gene TRBJ1-4, with TRBD1 matching over 7 bases. The length of the CDR3 is 15 residues. With V trimmed by 1 base and J by 7 bases, 6 bases remained unmatched. Looked up from germline, CDR1 is MNHEY and CDR2 is SVGAGI. The CDR3 protein is CASSYYGQESEKLFF. The CDR3 nucleotides are TGTGCCAGCAGTTACTACGGACAGGAAAGTGAAAAACTGTTTTTT.

V is TRBV11-2 and J is TRBJ2-4, with 7 bases lining up with TRBD1. Per germline, CDR1 SGHAT and CDR2 FQNNGV. J was trimmed by 5 bases and V by 3 bases; bases with no gene match: 7. This CDR3 is built from 15 residues. In DNA form, the CDR3 reads TGTGCCAGCAGCTTGACAGGGTCCGCCGAAAACATTCAGTACTTC. It specifies CASSLTGSAENIQYF.

The rearrangement links TRBV7-2 to TRBJ2-7; TRBD1 might be the D (6 bases). The CDR3 totals 13 residues. Germline CDR1 and CDR2: SGHTA and FQGNSA. The V end lost 7 bases, the J end lost 5 bases, and 15 bases lay between the germline ends. CDR3 in DNA: TGTGCCAGCAACTTTGGGGGCAGGAACGAGCAGTACTTC. It yields the protein CASNFGGRNEQYF.

The rearrangement uses TRBV4-3 and TRBJ2-3, with TRBD1 as a possible D gene (5 bases). V was shortened by 4 bases and J by 2 bases, with 16 bases between the two germline ends. The length of the CDR3 is 16 residues. Per germline, CDR1 LGHNA and CDR2 YSLEER. The CDR3, as DNA: TGCGCCAGCAGCCTCGGCCGGCAGGGCGTCACAGATACGCAGTATTTT. It encodes CASSLGRQGVTDTQYF.

This clonotype has just a few counts. The V and J genes are TRBV6-1 and TRBJ2-3; 15 bases match TRBD2. There are 16 residues in the CDR3. Looked up from germline, CDR1 is MNHNS and CDR2 is SASEGT. V gave up 8 bases and J gave up 5 bases; unmatched junction bases: 8. The CDR3 region has the DNA TGTGCCAGCGTTGGACTAGCGGGGGGGCAGGGAGATACGCAGTATTTT. Its translation: CASVGLAGGQGDTQYF.

The chain has TRBV29-1 and TRBJ2-3; D unclear. Germline assignment: CDR1 SQVTM and CDR2 ANQGSEA. The CDR3 runs 14 residues. V was trimmed by 0 bases and J by 4 bases, leaving 11 bases between them. The CDR3 spells CSVEDLWLADTQYF. CDR3 nucleotide sequence: TGCAGCGTTGAAGATTTGTGGTTGGCAGATACGCAGTATTTT.

The chain is built from TRBV2 and TRBJ1-5; 9 bases are shared with TRBD1. V gave up 4 bases and J gave up 6 bases; unmatched junction bases: 7. Germline CDR1 SNHLY, CDR2 FYNNEI. This CDR3 is 15 amino acids long. CDR3 sequence (DNA): TGTGCCAGCAGTGGGGACAGGGAATTTGGTCAGCCCCAGCATTTT. It specifies CASSGDREFGQPQHF.

A few counts support this clonotype. The chain combines TRBV6-5 with TRBJ2-5; weak D call: TRBD2 (6 bases). The CDR3 covers 14 residues. Germline CDR1 MNHEY, CDR2 SVGAGI. The ends were cut back, 6 bases at V and 5 bases at J, with 16 bases in the middle. As DNA, the CDR3 is TGTGCCAGCAGCTCCGGGAGACAGTGGGAGACCCAGTACTTC. Protein sequence: CASSSGRQWETQYF.

The gene calls are TRBV7-3 and TRBJ2-5; possibly TRBD1 for D (6 bases). V was trimmed by 5 bases and J by 5 bases, leaving 18 bases between them. The CDR3 totals 15 residues. The germline gives CDR1 SGHTA, CDR2 FQGTGA. DNA of the CDR3: TGTGCCAGCAGCCTAAGAGGGACAAACTTTGAGACCCAGTACTTC. Translation: CASSLRGTNFETQYF.

The V and J genes are TRBV20-1 and TRBJ2-3; 11 bases fit TRBD2. Per germline, CDR1 DFQATT and CDR2 SNEGSKA (reference sequence). The V segment lost 1 base and the J segment 4 bases; nucleotides outside the gene matches: 4. The CDR3 extends over 15 amino acids. CDR3 amino acids: CSARALAGVSDTQYF. In DNA, the CDR3 is TGCAGTGCTAGAGCACTAGCGGGGGTGTCAGATACGCAGTATTTT.